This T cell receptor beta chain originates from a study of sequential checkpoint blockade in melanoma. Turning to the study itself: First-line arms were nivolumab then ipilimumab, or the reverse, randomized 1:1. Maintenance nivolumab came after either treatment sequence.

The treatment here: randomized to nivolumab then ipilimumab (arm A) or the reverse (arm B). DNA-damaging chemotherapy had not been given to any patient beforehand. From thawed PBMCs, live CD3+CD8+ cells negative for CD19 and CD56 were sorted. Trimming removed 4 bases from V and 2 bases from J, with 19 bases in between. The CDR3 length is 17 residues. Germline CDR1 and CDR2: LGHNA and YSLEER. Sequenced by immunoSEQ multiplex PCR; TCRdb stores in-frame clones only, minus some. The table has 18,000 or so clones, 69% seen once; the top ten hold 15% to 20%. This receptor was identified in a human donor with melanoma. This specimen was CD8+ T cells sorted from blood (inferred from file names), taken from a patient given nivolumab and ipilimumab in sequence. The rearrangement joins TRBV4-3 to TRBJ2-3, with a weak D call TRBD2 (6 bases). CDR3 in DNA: TGCGCCAGCAGCCCCAGAGCGGGTGTGGCGCTCACAGATACGCAGTATTTT. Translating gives CASSPRAGVALTDTQYF.